One sample yielded the 3 T cell receptor beta chains listed below, sequenced in a study of CD8 T cells in Susac syndrome. Random hexamers served to reverse transcribe about 0.5 to 1 ug RNA. Each CDR3 protein is one row after TCRdb ran MiXCR on the immunoSEQ multiplex PCR reads. The sample has 150,000 to 200,000 distinct CDR3 sequences; approximately 94% are singletons. Sequencing used CD4+ T cells from PBMCs. These TCRs come from a human donor with multiple sclerosis.

The chain couples TRBV20-1 to TRBJ1-1; weak D call: TRBD1 (6 bases). CDR3 size: 13 residues. CDR1 and CDR2 from the germline V gene are DFQATT and SNEGSKA (reference sequence). V gave up 6 bases and J gave up 4 bases, with 15 bases separating them. The CDR3 region is CSAGGLSATEAFF. CDR3 in DNA: TGCAGTGCCGGGGGGCTTAGCGCCACTGAAGCTTTCTTT.

V and J are TRBV20-1 and TRBJ2-3; D possibly uses TRBD1 or TRBD2 (5 bases each). Trimming removed 3 bases from V and 2 bases from J, with 15 bases in between. This CDR3 region has 15 residues. The germline gives CDR1 DFQATT, CDR2 SNEGSKA (reference sequence). The CDR3 sequence: CSASSGARSTDTQYF. For the CDR3, the DNA is TGCAGTGCTAGTTCCGGGGCCCGCTCCACAGATACGCAGTATTTT.

The V call is TRBV9, the J call TRBJ2-1, with D maybe TRBD1 (6 bases). The CDR3 is 14 residues long. The germline V gene encodes CDR1 SGDLS and CDR2 YYNGEE. V lost 3 bases to trimming and J lost 4 bases, with 11 bases between them. CDR3 protein: CASSANQGYNEQFF. The CDR3 nucleotides are TGTGCCAGCAGCGCCAACCAGGGGTACAATGAGCAGTTCTTC.